This T cell receptor beta chain was captured in a study of early T cells in non-severe SARS-CoV-2 infection. Regarding the study as a whole: Sequences matched to VDJdb favored anti-spike CD8 responses, while private and CD4 specificities were missed.

Unique molecular identifiers tagged individual cDNA molecules. MiXCR, run by TCRdb on the 5' RACE reads, gives a single entry per CDR3 protein. The sample has about 71,000 distinct CDR3 sequences; about 13% are singletons. In the case of this clonotype: Its antigen is not known.

Trimming cost V 2 bases and J 8 bases, with 12 bases left between them. The germline CDR1 and CDR2 sequences are LGHDT and YNNKEL (reference sequence). This CDR3 has 13 residues. The origin of this receptor is an adult who was a healthcare worker with PCR-confirmed SARS-CoV-2 infection or an uninfected control (not recorded which). Sequenced material: whole blood. The rearrangement links TRBV3-1 to TRBJ1-1; D unresolved. The DNA of the CDR3 is TGTGCCAGCAGCCAAAGGGAGGGTGGGGAAGCTTTCTTT. Its translation is CASSQREGGEAFF.